The 12 T cell receptor beta chains below were found in one sample sequenced in a study of shared clonotypes between healthy human individuals. Measured with immunoSEQ multiplex PCR; TCRdb has only the in-frame clones, and not every one. Among 740,000 or so clones listed, 55% to 85% were seen once. The sample consisted of memory CD4+ T cells sorted from blood. The subset: CD45RA-negative fraction. Receptor source: a woman in her thirties in good health.

This chain connects TRBV19 to TRBJ1-2, with unresolved D. This CDR3 region has 14 residues. Germline V gene lookup returns CDR1 LNHDA and CDR2 SQIVND (reference sequence). The chain's CDR3 is CDSLHPPVEKGYTF. Here the CDR3 DNA reads TGTGACAGCCTCCATCCACCGGTCGAGAAAGGCTACACCTTC.

The CDR3 DNA sequence: TGTGCCAGCAGTAAAGACCCGACAGGGTTTGGGTCCTACGAGCAGTACTTC. Protein product: CASSKDPTGFGSYEQYF. V usage is TRBV5-6 and J usage is TRBJ2-7; 7 positions agree with TRBD1. Germline V gives CDR1 SGHDT, CDR2 YYEEEE. Trimming at V came to 5 bases and at J to 1 base, leaving 15 bases not matched to a gene. The CDR3 spans 17 residues.

This clone appeared many times. The chain links TRBV15 to TRBJ1-1; tentatively, D is TRBD1 (5 bases). CDR3 size: 15 residues. The V gene lost 0 bases and the J gene lost 3 bases, with 11 bases spanning the gap. Germline loops: CDR1 LNHNV, CDR2 YYDKDF (reference sequence). The DNA for the CDR3 is TGTGCCACCAGCAGAGATAGCGGGGCTTACACTGAAGCTTTCTTT. Its translation is CATSRDSGAYTEAFF. The whole variable domain, remainder taken from reference TRBV15 and TRBJ1-1, is DAMVIQNPRYQVTQFGKPVTLSCSQTLNHNVMYWYQQKSSQAPKLLFHYYDKDFNNEADTPDNFQSRRPNTSFCFLDIRSPGLGDTAMYLCATSRDSGAYTEAFFGQGTRLTVV.

This clone occurred a few times. The V gene is TRBV5-5, the J gene TRBJ1-2; D possibly corresponds to TRBD1 (6 bases). This CDR3 comprises 13 residues. Trimming took 3 bases from V and 5 from J, leaving 11 bases between them. The germline V gene has CDR1 SGHKS and CDR2 YYEKEE (reference sequence). CDR3 DNA sequence: TGTGCCAGCAGCTCCGGGACAACATATGGCTACACCTTC. Its protein product is CASSSGTTYGYTF. The complete variable domain, with remaining parts taken from reference TRBV5-5 and TRBJ1-2, reads DAGVTQSPTHLIKTRGQQVTLRCSPISGHKSVSWYQQVLGQGPQFIFQYYEKEERGRGNFPDRFSARQFPNYSSELNVNALLLGDSALYLCASSSGTTYGYTFGSGTRLTVV.

With regard to this clone: This same CDR3 is encoded by further DNA sequences in the sample. V and J are TRBV29-1 and TRBJ1-1; maybe TRBD1 (5 bases). From germline, CDR1 is SQVTM and CDR2 ANQGSEA. This CDR3 has 12 residues. V was pared by 4 bases and J by 2 bases, with 8 bases between. The DNA of the CDR3 is TGCAGCGTTGTGGGGGGAAACACTGAAGCTTTCTTT. This translates into CSVVGGNTEAFF.

The chain employs TRBV4-1 and TRBJ1-2; D ambiguous. Trimming shortened V by 4 bases and J by 5 bases, and 11 bases separated the two germline ends. Germline lookup yields CDR1 MGHRA and CDR2 YSYEKL. This CDR3 is 13 amino acids long. CDR3 bases: TGCGCCAGCAGCCTGGTGGTAGGTTATGGCTACACCTTC. This gives the protein CASSLVVGYGYTF.

The chain has TRBV19 and TRBJ2-1; TRBD1 matches 11 bases. V dropped 5 bases and J dropped 3; count of bases not matched to a gene: 9. Germline CDR1 reads LNHDA; CDR2 reads SQIVND (reference sequence). The CDR3 is made up of 17 amino acids. CDR3 nucleotide sequence: TGTGCCAGTAGTTTCGATTCCGGGACAGGGGGCTACAATGAGCAGTTCTTC. Amino acid sequence: CASSFDSGTGGYNEQFF.

The chain combines TRBV19 with TRBJ1-2; D uncertain. Trimming stripped 8 bases from V and 0 bases from J, with 16 bases between. CDR1 is LNHDA, CDR2 SQIVND, per germline (reference sequence). The CDR3 spans 15 residues. The CDR3 protein is CASSFLGGANYGYTF. The CDR3, as DNA: TGTGCCAGTTCCTTTTTAGGTGGAGCTAACTATGGCTACACCTTC. The full variable domain, rest sourced from reference TRBV19 and TRBJ1-2, is DGGITQSPKYLFRKEGQNVTLSCEQNLNHDAMYWYRQDPGQGLRLIYYSQIVNDFQKGDIAEGYSVSREKKESFPLTVTSAQKNPTAFYLCASSFLGGANYGYTFGSGTRLTVV.

The CDR3 nucleotides read TGCGCCAGCAGCCGATGGGACAGGGGGAACACTGAAGCTTTCTTT. Its translation: CASSRWDRGNTEAFF. This chain connects TRBV4-1 to TRBJ1-1; 10 positions agree with TRBD1. The J segment lost 1 base and the V segment lost 4 bases, leaving 3 bases of the junction unmatched. Germline-derived CDR1 and CDR2 are MGHRA and YSYEKL. The CDR3 is 15 amino acids.

This chain links TRBV7-2 with TRBJ2-7; D gene unclear. The V and J ends lost 1 base and 4 bases respectively, with 11 bases between them. Germline lookup yields CDR1 SGHTA and CDR2 FQGNSA. The CDR3 has 14 residues. The CDR3 is CASSLVYESYEQYF. The CDR3 nucleotides read TGTGCCAGCAGCTTAGTTTATGAATCGTACGAGCAGTACTTC.

The CDR3 sequence: CASSRAETISGLANYGYTF. The CDR3 nucleotides read TGTGCCAGCAGCCGAGCCGAGACAATTAGTGGGTTAGCTAACTATGGCTACACCTTC. The chain carries TRBV7-9 and TRBJ1-2; D gene uncertain. V lost 5 bases, J lost 0 bases, and 25 bases lay in between. From germline, CDR1 is SEHNR and CDR2 FQNEAQ (reference sequence). The CDR3 contains 19 residues.

The chain carries TRBV7-9 and TRBJ1-1, with D possibly TRBD1 on 5 matching bases. Germline CDR1 reads SEHNR; CDR2 reads FQNEAQ (reference sequence). The CDR3 extends over 14 amino acids. V was trimmed by 2 bases and J by 0 bases, leaving 7 bases between them. The CDR3 DNA reads as TGTGCCAGCAGCTTAACAGGAATGAACACTGAAGCTTTCTTT. As protein: CASSLTGMNTEAFF.